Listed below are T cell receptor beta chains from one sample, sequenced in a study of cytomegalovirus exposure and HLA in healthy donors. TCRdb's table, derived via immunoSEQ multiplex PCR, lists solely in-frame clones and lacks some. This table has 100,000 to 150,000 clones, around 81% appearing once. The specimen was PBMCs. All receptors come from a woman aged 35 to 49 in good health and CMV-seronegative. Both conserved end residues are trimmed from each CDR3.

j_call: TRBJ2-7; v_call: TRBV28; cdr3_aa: ASSLGAGDSYEQY
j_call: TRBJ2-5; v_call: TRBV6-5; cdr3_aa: ASSYRREPPETQY
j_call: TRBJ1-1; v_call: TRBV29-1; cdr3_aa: SVARGGNTEAF
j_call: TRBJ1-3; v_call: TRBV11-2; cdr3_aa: ASSPGTGFSSGNTIY
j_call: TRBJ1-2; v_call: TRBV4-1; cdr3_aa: ASSPATQTGGDYGYT
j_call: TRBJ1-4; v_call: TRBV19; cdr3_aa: ASSTSTGFEKLF
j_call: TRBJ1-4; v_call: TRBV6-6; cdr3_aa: ASRTRQGPNEKLF
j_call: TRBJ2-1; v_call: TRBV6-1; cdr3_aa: ASRISSNSYNEQF
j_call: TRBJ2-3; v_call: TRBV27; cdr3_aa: ASNDRGRLSPTDTQY
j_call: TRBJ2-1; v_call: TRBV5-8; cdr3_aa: ASSLSGYNEQF
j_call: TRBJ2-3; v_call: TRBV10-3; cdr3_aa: AIGELGQGSTDTQY
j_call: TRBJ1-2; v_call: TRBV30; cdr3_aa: AWSPGQGNYGYT
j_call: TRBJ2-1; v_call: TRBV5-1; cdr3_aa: ASRAGLAEFRAYNEQF
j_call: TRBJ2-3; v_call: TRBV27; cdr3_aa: ASTPFVNRDSSTDTQY
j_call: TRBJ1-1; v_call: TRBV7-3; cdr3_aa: ASSLNGQGFTEAF
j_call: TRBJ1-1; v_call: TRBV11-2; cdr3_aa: ASSSLDRMEAF
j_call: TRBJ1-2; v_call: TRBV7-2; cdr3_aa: ASSSDRAYGYT
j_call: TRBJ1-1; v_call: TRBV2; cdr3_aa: ASSESHGGMNTEAF